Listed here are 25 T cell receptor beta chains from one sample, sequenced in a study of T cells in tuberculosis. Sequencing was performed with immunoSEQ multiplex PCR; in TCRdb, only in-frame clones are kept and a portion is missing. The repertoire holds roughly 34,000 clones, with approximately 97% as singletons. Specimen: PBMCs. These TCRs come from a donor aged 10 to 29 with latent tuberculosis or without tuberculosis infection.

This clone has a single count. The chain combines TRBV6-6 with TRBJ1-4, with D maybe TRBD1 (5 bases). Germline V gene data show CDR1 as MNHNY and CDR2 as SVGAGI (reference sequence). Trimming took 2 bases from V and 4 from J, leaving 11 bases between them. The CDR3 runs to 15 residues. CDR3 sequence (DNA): TGTGCCAGCAGTTACGCGGGGCTTGGTAATGAAAAACTGTTTTTT. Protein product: CASSYAGLGNEKLFF.

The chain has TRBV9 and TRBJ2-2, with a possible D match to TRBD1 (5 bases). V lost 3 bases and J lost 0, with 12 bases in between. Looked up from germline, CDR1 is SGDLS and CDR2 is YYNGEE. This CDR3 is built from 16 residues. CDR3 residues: CASSATGYSNTGELFF. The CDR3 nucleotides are TGTGCCAGCAGCGCTACAGGATACTCGAACACCGGGGAGCTGTTTTTT.

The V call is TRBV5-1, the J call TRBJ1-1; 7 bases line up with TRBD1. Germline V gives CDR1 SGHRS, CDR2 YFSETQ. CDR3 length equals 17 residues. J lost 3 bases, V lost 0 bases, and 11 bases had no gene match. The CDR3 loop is CASSLDGLQGEHTEAFF. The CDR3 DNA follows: TGCGCCAGCAGCTTGGATGGGTTGCAGGGGGAACACACTGAAGCTTTCTTT.

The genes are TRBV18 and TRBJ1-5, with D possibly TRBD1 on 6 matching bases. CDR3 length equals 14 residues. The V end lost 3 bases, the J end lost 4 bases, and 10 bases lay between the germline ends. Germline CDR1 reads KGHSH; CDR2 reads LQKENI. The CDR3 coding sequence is TGTGCCAGCTCACCGGGACACACGAATCAGCCCCAGCATTTT. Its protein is CASSPGHTNQPQHF.

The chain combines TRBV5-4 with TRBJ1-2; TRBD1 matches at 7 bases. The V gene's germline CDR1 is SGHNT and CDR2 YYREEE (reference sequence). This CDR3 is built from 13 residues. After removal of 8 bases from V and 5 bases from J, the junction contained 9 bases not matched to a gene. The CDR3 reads CASSRGQEYGYTF. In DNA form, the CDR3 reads TGTGCCAGTAGCCGTGGACAGGAGTATGGCTACACCTTC. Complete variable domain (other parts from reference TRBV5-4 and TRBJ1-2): ETGVTQSPTHLIKTRGQQVTLRCSSQSGHNTVSWYQQALGQGPQFIFQYYREEENGRGNFPPRFSGLQFPNYSSELNVNALELDDSALYLCASSRGQEYGYTFGSGTRLTVV.

Here the CDR3 DNA reads TGCGCCAGCAGCCCGACAGGGACCCGCTCTGGAAACACCATATATTTT. Residues: CASSPTGTRSGNTIYF. This chain connects TRBV5-1 to TRBJ1-3, with 7 bases lining up with TRBD1. The germline V gene encodes CDR1 SGHRS and CDR2 YFSETQ. J lost 0 bases, V lost 4 bases, and 7 bases had no gene match. The CDR3 is 16 amino acids.

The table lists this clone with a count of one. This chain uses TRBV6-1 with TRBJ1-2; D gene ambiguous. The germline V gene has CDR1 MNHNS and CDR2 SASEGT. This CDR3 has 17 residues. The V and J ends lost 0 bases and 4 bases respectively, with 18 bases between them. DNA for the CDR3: TGTGCCAGCAGTGAAGCTAGCCCCAGTGGCAGCCCCTATGGCTACACCTTC. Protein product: CASSEASPSGSPYGYTF.

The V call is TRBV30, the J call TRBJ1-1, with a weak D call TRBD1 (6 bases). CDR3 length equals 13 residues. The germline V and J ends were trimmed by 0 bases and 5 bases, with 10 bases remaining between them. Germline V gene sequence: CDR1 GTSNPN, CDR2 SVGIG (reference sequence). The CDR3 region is CAWSVRGGTEAFF. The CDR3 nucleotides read TGTGCCTGGAGTGTAAGGGGGGGGACTGAAGCTTTCTTT.

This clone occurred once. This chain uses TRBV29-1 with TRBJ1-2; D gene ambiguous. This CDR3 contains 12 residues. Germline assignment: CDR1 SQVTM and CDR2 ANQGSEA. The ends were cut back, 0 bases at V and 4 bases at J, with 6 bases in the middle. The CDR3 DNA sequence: TGCAGCGTTGAAGACAGGTTCTATGGCTACACCTTC. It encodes CSVEDRFYGYTF.

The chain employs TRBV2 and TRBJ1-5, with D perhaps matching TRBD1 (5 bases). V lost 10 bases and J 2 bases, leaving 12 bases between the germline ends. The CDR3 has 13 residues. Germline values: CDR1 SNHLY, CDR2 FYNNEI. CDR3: CATGRGGNQPQHF. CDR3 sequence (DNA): TGTGCCACCGGGAGGGGTGGCAATCAGCCCCAGCATTTT.

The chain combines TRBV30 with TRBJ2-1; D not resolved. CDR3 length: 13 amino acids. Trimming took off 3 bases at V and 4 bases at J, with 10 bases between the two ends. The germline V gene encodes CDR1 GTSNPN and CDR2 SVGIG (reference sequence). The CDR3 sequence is CAWSFSRYNEQFF. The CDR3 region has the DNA TGTGCCTGGAGCTTTAGCCGTTACAATGAGCAGTTCTTC.

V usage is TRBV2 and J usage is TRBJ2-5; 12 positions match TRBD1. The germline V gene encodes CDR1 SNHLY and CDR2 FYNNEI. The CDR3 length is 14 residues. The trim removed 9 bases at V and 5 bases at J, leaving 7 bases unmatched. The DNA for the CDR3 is TGTGCCAGGGCCCCGGGACAGGGGGCCGAGACCCAGTACTTC. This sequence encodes CARAPGQGAETQYF.

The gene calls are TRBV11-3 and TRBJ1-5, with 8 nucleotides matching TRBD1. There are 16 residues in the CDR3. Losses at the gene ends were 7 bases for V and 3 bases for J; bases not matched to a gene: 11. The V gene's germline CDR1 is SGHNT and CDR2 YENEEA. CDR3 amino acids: CASTEVKTGVNQPQHF. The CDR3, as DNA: TGTGCCAGCACCGAGGTCAAGACAGGGGTCAATCAGCCCCAGCATTTT. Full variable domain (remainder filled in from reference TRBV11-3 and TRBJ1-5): EAGVVQSPRYKIIEKKQPVAFWCNPISGHNTLYWYLQNLGQGPELLIRYENEEAVDDSQLPKDRFSAERLKGVDSTLKIQPAELGDSAVYLCASTEVKTGVNQPQHFGDGTRLSIL.

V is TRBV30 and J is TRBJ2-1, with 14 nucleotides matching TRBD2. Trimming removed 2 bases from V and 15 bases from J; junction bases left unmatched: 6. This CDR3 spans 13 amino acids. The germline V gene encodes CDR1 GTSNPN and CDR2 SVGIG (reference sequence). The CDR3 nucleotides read TGTGCCTGGAGTATGACTAGCGGGGGGGTAGGGTTCTTC. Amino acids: CAWSMTSGGVGFF.

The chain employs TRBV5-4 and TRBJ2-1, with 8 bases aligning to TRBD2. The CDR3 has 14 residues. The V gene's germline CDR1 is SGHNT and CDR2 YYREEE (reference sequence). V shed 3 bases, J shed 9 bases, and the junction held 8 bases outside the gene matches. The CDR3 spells CASSSHGTRREQFF. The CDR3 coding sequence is TGTGCCAGCAGCTCTCACGGGACTAGACGTGAGCAGTTCTTC. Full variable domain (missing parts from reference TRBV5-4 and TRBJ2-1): ETGVTQSPTHLIKTRGQQVTLRCSSQSGHNTVSWYQQALGQGPQFIFQYYREEENGRGNFPPRFSGLQFPNYSSELNVNALELDDSALYLCASSSHGTRREQFFGPGTRLTVL.

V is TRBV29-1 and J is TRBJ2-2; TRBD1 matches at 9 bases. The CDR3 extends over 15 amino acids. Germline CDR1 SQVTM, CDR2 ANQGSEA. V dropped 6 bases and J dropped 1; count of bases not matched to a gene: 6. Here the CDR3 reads CSVRWTGVNTGELFF. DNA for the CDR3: TGCAGCGTCCGGTGGACAGGGGTGAACACCGGGGAGCTGTTTTTT.

The DNA for the CDR3 is TGTGCCAGCAGCCGAGCGGGGACCACTGAAGCTTTCTTT. The encoded protein is CASSRAGTTEAFF. This chain links TRBV9 with TRBJ1-1; D might be TRBD1 (5 bases). Germline CDR1 reads SGDLS; CDR2 reads YYNGEE. This CDR3 has 13 amino acids. V lost 4 bases and J lost 4, with 11 bases in between.

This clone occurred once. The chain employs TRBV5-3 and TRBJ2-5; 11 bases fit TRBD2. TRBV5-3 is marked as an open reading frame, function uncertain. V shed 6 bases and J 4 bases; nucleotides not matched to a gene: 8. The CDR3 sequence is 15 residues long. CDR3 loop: CARMKLAGEAETQYF. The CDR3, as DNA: TGTGCCAGAATGAAACTAGCGGGAGAGGCAGAGACCCAGTACTTC.

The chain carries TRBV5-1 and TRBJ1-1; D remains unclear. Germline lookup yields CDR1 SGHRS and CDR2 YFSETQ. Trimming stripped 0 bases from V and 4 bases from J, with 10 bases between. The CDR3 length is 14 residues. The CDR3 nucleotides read TGCGCCAGCAGCTTGGAGTCCCGGGGCACTGAAGCTTTCTTT. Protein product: CASSLESRGTEAFF.

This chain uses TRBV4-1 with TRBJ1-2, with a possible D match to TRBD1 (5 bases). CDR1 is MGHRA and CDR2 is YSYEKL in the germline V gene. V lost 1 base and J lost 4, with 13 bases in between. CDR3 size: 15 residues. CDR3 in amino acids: CASSQGTGSIYGYTF. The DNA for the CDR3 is TGCGCCAGCAGCCAAGGCACAGGAAGTATCTATGGCTACACCTTC.

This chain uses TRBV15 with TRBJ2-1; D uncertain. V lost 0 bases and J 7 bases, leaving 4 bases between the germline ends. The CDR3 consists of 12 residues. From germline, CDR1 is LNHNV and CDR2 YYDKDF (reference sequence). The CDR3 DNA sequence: TGTGCCACCAGCAGAGATATTAATGAGCAGTTCTTC. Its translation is CATSRDINEQFF.

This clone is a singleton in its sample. CDR3 nucleotides: TGTGCCAGCAGCTTAATGCTAGCGGGGCACGGGGATACGCAGTATTTT. Protein product: CASSLMLAGHGDTQYF. The J gene is TRBJ2-3, the V gene TRBV7-3; 9 positions agree with TRBD2. CDR3 length equals 16 residues. Germline values: CDR1 SGHTA, CDR2 FQGTGA. Trimming removed 1 base from V and 6 bases from J; junction bases left unmatched: 8.

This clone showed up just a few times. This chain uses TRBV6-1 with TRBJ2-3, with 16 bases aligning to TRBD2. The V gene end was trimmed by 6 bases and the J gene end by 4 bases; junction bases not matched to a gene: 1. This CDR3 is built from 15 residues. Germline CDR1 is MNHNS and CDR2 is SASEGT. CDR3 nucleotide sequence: TGTGCCAGCAGGGGACTAGCGGGGGGGCCAGATACGCAGTATTTT. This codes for CASRGLAGGPDTQYF.

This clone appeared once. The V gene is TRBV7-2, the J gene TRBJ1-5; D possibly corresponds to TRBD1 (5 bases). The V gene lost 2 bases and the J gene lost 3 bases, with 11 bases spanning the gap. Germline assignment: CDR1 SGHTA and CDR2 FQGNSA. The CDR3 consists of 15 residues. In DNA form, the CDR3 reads TGTGCCAGCAGCTTACCAGGGTCGATCAATCAGCCCCAGCATTTT. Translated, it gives CASSLPGSINQPQHF.

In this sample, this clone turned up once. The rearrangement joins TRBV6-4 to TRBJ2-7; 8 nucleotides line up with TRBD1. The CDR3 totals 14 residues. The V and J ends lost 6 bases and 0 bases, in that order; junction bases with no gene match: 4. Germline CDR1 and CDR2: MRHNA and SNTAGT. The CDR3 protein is CASRLDRGSYEQYF. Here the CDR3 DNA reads TGTGCCAGCAGACTCGACAGGGGCTCCTACGAGCAGTACTTC.